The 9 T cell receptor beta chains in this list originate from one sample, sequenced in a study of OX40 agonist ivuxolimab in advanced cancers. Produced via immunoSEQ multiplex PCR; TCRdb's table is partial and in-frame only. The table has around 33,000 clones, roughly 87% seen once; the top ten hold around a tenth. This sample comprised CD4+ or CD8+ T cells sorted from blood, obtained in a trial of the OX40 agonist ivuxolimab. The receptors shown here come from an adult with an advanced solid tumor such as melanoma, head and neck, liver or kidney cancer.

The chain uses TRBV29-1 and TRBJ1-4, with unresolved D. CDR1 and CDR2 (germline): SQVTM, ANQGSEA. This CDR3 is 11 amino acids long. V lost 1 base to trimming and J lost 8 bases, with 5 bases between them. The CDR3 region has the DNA TGCAGCGTTGAAGTTCGCGAAAAACTGTTTTTT. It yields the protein CSVEVREKLFF.

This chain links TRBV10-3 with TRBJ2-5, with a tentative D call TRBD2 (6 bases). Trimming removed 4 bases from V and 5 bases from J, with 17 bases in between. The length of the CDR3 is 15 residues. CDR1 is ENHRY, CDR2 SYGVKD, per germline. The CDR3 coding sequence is TGTGCCATCAGTGGGCTCGGTACGGGAGAGGAGACCCAGTACTTC. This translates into CAISGLGTGEETQYF.

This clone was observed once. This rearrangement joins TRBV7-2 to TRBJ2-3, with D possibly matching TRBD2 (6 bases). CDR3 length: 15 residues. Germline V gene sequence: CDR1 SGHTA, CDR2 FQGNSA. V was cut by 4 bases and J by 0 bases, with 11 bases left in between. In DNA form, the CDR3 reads TGTGCCAGCAGCTGGGGCGCGGGAAGCACAGATACGCAGTATTTT. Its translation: CASSWGAGSTDTQYF.

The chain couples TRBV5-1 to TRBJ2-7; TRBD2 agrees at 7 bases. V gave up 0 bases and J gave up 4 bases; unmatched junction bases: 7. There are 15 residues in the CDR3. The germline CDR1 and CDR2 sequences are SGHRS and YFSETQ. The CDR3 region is CASSLAGGSAYEQYF. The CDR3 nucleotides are TGCGCCAGCAGCTTGGCCGGCGGGAGCGCTTACGAGCAGTACTTC.

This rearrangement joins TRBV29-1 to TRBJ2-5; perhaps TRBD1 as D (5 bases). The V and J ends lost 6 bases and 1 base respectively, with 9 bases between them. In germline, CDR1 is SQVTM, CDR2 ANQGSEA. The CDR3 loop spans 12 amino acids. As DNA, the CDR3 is TGCAGCGTCTGGGGCAGCCAAGAGACCCAGTACTTC. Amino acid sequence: CSVWGSQETQYF.

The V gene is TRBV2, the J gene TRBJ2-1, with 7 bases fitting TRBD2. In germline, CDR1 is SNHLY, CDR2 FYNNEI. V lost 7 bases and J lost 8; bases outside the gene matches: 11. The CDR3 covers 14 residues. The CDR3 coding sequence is TGTGCCAGCAACTGGGCGGGAGTAGGTGATGAGCAGTTCTTC. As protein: CASNWAGVGDEQFF.

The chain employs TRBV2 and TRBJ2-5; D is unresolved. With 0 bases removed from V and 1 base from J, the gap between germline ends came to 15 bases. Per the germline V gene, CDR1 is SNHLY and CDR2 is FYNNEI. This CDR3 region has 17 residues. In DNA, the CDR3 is TGTGCCAGCAGTGAAGCAAGAAATACACCAGGCCAAGAGACCCAGTACTTC. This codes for CASSEARNTPGQETQYF. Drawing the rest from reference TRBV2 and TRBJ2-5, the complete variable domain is EPEVTQTPSHQVTQMGQEVILRCVPISNHLYFYWYRQILGQKVEFLVSFYNNEISEKSEIFDDQFSVERPDGSNFTLKIRSTKLEDSAMYFCASSEARNTPGQETQYFGPGTRLLVL.

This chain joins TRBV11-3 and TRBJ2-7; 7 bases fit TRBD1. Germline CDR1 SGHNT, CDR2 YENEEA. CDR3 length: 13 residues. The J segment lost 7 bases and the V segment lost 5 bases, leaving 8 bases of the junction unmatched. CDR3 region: CASSPGQREEQYF. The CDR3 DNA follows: TGTGCCAGCAGCCCGGGACAGAGAGAGGAGCAGTACTTC.

The CDR3 DNA reads TGCGCCAGCAGGGACAGGGTGGGTAACTATGGCTACACCTTC. This codes for CASRDRVGNYGYTF. The rearrangement links TRBV4-1 to TRBJ1-2; TRBD1 matches at 8 bases. Germline V CDR1 and CDR2: MGHRA, YSYEKL. V was pared by 6 bases and J by 1 base, with 4 bases of the junction left unmatched. This CDR3 has 14 amino acids.